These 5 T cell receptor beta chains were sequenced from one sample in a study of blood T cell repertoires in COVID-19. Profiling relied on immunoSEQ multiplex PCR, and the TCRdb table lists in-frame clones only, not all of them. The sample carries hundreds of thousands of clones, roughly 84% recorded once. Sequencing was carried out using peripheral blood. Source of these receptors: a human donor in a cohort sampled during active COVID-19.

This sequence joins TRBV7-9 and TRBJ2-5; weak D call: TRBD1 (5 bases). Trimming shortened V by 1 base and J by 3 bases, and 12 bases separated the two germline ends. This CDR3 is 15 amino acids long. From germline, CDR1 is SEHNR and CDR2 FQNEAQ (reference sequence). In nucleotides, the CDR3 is TGTGCCAGCAGCTTAGGGCAGGGTATGGAAGAGACCCAGTACTTC. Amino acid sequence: CASSLGQGMEETQYF.

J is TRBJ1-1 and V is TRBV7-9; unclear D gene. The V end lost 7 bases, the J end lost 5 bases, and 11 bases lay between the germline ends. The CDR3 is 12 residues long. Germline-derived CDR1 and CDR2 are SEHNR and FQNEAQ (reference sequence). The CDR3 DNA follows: TGTGCCAGCAACATTTGGTCGACTGAAGCTTTCTTT. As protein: CASNIWSTEAFF.

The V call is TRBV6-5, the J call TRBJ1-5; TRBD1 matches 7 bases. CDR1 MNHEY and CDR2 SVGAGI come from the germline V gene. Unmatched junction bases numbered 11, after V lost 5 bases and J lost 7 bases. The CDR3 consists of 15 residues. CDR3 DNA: TGTGCCAGCAGTATGCTACAGGGGTTGAACCAGCCCCAGCATTTT. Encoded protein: CASSMLQGLNQPQHF.

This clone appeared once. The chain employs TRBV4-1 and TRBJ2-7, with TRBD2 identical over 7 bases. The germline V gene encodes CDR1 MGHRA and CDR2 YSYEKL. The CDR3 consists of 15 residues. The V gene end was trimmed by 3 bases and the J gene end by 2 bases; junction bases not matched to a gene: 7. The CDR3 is CASSQGGGTTYEQYF. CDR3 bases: TGCGCCAGCAGCCAGGGGGGGGGAACTACCTACGAGCAGTACTTC.

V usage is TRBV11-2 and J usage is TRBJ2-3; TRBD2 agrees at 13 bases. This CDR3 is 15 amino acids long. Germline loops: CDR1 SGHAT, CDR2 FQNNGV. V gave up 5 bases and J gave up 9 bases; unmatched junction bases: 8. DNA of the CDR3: TGTGCCAGCAGCCCAGGGACTAGCGGGGATAGGACGCAGTATTTT. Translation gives CASSPGTSGDRTQYF.